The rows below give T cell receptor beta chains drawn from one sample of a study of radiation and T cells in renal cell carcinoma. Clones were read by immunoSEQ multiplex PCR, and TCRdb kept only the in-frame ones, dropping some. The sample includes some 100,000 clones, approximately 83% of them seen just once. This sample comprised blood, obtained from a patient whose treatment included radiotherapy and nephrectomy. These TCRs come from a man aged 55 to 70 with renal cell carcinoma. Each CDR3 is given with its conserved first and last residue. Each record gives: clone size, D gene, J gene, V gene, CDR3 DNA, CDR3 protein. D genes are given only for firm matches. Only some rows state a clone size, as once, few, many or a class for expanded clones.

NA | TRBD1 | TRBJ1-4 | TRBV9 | TGTGCCAGCAGCGAGGGGGCGGGCGGGGTTGAAAAACTGTTTTTT | CASSEGAGGVEKLFF
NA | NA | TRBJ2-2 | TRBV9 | TGTGCCAGCAGCGCCCTGAGGGGGGGGACGAACACCGGGGAGCTGTTTTTT | CASSALRGGTNTGELFF
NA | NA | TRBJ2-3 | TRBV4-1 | TGCGCCAGCAGCCATTTGACGGGAGATACGCAGTATTTT | CASSHLTGDTQYF
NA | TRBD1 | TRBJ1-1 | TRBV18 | TGTGCCAGCTCACTTGGCACAGGGGAAACTGAAGCTTTCTTT | CASSLGTGETEAFF
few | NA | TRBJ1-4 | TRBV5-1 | TGCGCCAGCAGCACAGAAAGGCCCGGGGAAAAACTGTTTTTT | CASSTERPGEKLFF
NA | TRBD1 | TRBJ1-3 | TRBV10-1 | TGCGCCAGCAGTGAGTCGACAGGGGCTGGAAACACCATATATTTT | CASSESTGAGNTIYF
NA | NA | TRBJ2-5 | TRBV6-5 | TGTGCCACAAGACGGGGGCCCGTAGGAGAGACCCAGTACTTC | CATRRGPVGETQYF
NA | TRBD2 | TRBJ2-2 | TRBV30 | TGTGCCTGGAGGATTGGACTAGCTTCTAACACCGGGGAGCTGTTTTTT | CAWRIGLASNTGELFF
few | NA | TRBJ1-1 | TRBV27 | TGTGCCAGCAGTCCGTTAGGCGGGAACACTGAAGCTTTCTTT | CASSPLGGNTEAFF
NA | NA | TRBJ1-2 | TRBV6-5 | TGTGCCAACGGGGTAGAGGGGGATGGCTACACCTTC | CANGVEGDGYTF
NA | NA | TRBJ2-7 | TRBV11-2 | TGTGCCAGCAGCTTAGTGAGCGAGCAGTACTTC | CASSLVSEQYF
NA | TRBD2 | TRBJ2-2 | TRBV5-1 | TGCGCCAGCAGCCCCGGTCGGGGGGACACCGGGGAGCTGTTTTTT | CASSPGRGDTGELFF
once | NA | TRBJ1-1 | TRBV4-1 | TGCGCCAGCAGCCCCCCAATCAACACTGAAGCTTTCTTT | CASSPPINTEAFF
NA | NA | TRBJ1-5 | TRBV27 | TGTGCCAGCAGCCCTACAGGGTTGTACAATCAGCCCCAGCATTTT | CASSPTGLYNQPQHF
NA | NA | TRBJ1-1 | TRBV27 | TGTGCCAGCAGTGCCTACCGGGGAGACACTGAAGCTTTCTTT | CASSAYRGDTEAFF
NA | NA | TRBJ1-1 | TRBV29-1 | TGCAGCGCGCATCGGACAGACAAGGACACTGAAGCTTTCTTT | CSAHRTDKDTEAFF
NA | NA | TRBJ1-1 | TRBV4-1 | TGCGCCAGCAGCCAAGCCTTGACAGTTCCGAACACTGAAGCTTTCTTT | CASSQALTVPNTEAFF
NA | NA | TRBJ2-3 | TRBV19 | TGTGCCAGTAAAGGGTGGCTCCGGGACGCGACTAGCACAGATACGCAGTATTTT | CASKGWLRDATSTDTQYF
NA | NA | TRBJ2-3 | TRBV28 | TGTGCCAGCAGCACTAGCACAGATACGCAGTATTTT | CASSTSTDTQYF
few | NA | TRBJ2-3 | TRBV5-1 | TGCGCCAGCAGCTTGGACCCGGTAACCGGTACGCAGTATTTT | CASSLDPVTGTQYF
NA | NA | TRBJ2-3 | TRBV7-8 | TGTGCCAGCAGCTCATCACTTCAAGATACGCAGTATTTT | CASSSSLQDTQYF
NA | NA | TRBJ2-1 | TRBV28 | TGTGCCAGCAGTTTACCATCGCACATAGAGCAGTTCTTC | CASSLPSHIEQFF
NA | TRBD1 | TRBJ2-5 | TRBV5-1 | TGCGCCAGCAGCTTGGACGGAACAGGGGGTGAGACCCAGTACTTC | CASSLDGTGGETQYF
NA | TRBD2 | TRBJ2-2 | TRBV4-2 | TGTGCCAGCAGCCAGCTAGCGGGAGGAGGCACCGGGGAGCTGTTTTTT | CASSQLAGGGTGELFF
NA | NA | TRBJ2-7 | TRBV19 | TGTGCCAGTAGTAATCCGGGACGCAAGTTAGGCGAGCAGTACTTC | CASSNPGRKLGEQYF
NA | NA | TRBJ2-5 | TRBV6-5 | TGTGCCAGCAGTTCCACGTTAGGTGCGGGAGAGACCCAGTACTTC | CASSSTLGAGETQYF
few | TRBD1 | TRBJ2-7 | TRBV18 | TGTGCCAGCTCTAGGGACAGGACCACCTACGAGCAGTACTTC | CASSRDRTTYEQYF
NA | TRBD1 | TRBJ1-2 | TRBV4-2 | TGTGCCAGCAGCCACCCGCCGGGGACAGGAAGTGGCTACACCTTC | CASSHPPGTGSGYTF
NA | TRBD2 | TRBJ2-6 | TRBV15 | TGTGCCACCACCCAGGGACTAGCGGGAGAACGCGGGGCCAACGTCCTGACTTTC | CATTQGLAGERGANVLTF
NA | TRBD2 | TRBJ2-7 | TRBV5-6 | TGTGCCAGCAGCTCGGGAGGGAGGTACGAGCAGTACTTC | CASSSGGRYEQYF
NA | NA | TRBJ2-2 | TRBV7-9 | TGTGCCAGCAGCTTAGGATATACCGGGGAGCTGTTTTTT | CASSLGYTGELFF
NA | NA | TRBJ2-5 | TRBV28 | TGTGCCAGCAGTTTTGGTAGCGCAAAGACCCAGTACTTC | CASSFGSAKTQYF
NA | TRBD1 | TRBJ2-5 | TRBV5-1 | TGCGCCAGCAGCCGGGGACAGGCTCAAGAGACCCAGTACTTC | CASSRGQAQETQYF
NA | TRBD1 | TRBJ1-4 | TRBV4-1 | TGCGCCAGCAGCCTAGGACAGGGGGCCGTGGGTGAAAAACTGTTTTTT | CASSLGQGAVGEKLFF
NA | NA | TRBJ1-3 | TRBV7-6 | TGTGCCAGCAGCTTGGACACAGGGTCGCCTGGAAACACCATATATTTT | CASSLDTGSPGNTIYF
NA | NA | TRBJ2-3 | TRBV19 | TGTGCCAGTAGTATCCGAGGACTATCAAGAAGCACAGATACGCAGTATTTT | CASSIRGLSRSTDTQYF
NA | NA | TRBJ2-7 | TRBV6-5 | TGTGCCAGCAGCCTGGGGACTCCCTCCTACGAGCAGTACTTC | CASSLGTPSYEQYF
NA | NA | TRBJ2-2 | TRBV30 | TGTGCCTGGAGTGTACTTCCGGTGGCGGTGGGCGGGGAGCTGTTTTTT | CAWSVLPVAVGGELFF
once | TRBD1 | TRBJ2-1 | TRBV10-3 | TGTGCCATCAGTGGGACAGGGGGTAGCAATGAGCAGTTCTTC | CAISGTGGSNEQFF
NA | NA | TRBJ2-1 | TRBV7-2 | TGTGCCAGCAGTTTACCCGGATTCTCCTACAATGAGCAGTTCTTC | CASSLPGFSYNEQFF
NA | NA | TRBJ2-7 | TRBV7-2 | TGTGCCAGCAGCTTAGAGGGGGGCTTCTTCTACGAGCAGTACTTC | CASSLEGGFFYEQYF
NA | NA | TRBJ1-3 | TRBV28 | TGTGCCAGCGCCGAGGTCAGAGCCGCAGGAAACACCATATATTTT | CASAEVRAAGNTIYF
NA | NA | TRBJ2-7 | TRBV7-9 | TGTGCCAGCGGGGGCTCCTACGAGCAGTACTTC | CASGGSYEQYF
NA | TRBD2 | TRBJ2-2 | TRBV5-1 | TGCGCCAGCAGCCTGACTAGCGGGGACACCGGGGAGCTGTTTTTT | CASSLTSGDTGELFF
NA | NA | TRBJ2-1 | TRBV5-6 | TGTGCCAGCAGCTTCGTCGGGACTCGCTCTAATGAGCAGTTCTTC | CASSFVGTRSNEQFF